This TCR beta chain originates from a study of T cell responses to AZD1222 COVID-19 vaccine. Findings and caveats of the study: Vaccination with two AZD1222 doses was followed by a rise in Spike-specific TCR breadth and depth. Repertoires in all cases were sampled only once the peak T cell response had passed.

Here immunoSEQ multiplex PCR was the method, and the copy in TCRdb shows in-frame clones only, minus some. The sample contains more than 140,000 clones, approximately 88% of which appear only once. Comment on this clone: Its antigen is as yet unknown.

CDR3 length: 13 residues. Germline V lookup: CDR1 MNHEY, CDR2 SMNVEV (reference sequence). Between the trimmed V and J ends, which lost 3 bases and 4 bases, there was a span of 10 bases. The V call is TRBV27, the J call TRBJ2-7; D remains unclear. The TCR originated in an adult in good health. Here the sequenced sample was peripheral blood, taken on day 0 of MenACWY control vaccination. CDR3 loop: CASSFTVGYEQYF. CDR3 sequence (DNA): TGTGCCAGCAGTTTCACAGTTGGGTACGAGCAGTACTTC.